The clone carrying this T cell receptor (beta chain) was detected only a few times. Its antigen remains unidentified. Thyroid surgery had not been preceded by any treatment in any patient. Per the study methods: What underpinned the distant-metastasis classifier for papillary thyroid cancer was the set of CDR3 differences across clinicopathological groups. TCRdb re-called the PCR reads via MiXCR. The V and J calls, along with clone size, are taken from TCRdb and not from the paper's own processing. The repertoire holds tens of thousands of clones, with about 4.3% as singletons. The record originates from a study of metastatic and nonmetastatic thyroid tumors. At the level of the study: Repertoire data that came from the blood and tumor or nodule tissue of malignant and benign thyroid patients were compared. Notes on the study in general: Significantly higher TCR beta diversity was reportedly seen in malignant thyroid tumors than benign nodules, in blood and tumor.

The clonotype was recovered from a female donor with papillary thyroid cancer or a benign thyroid nodule (not recorded which). Some clones in this sample may be carry-over from other donors' samples. The sample taken for sequencing was blood.

The CDR3 sequence: CASSSKTGGYEQYF. CDR3 nucleotide sequence: TGTGCCAGCAGTTCCAAGACAGGGGGGTACGAGCAGTACTTC. The genes are TRBV12-3 or TRBV12-4 and TRBJ2-7; 9 nucleotides line up with TRBD1. V gave up 4 bases and J gave up 4 bases; unmatched junction bases: 5. The CDR3 is 14 amino acids.